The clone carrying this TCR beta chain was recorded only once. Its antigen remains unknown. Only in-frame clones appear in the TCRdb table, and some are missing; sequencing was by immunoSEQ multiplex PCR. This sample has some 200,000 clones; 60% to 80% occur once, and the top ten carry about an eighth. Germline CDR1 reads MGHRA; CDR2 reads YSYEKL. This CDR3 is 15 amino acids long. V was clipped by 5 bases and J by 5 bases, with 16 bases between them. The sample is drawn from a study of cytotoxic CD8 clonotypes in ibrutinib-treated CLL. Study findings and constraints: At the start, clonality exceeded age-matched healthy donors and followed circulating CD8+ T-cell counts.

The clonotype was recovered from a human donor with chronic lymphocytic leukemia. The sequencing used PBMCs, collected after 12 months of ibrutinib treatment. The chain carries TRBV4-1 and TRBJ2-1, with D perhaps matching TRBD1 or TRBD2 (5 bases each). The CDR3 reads CASSIGTGINNEQFF. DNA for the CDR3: TGCGCCAGCAGCATTGGGACGGGGATTAACAATGAGCAGTTCTTC.